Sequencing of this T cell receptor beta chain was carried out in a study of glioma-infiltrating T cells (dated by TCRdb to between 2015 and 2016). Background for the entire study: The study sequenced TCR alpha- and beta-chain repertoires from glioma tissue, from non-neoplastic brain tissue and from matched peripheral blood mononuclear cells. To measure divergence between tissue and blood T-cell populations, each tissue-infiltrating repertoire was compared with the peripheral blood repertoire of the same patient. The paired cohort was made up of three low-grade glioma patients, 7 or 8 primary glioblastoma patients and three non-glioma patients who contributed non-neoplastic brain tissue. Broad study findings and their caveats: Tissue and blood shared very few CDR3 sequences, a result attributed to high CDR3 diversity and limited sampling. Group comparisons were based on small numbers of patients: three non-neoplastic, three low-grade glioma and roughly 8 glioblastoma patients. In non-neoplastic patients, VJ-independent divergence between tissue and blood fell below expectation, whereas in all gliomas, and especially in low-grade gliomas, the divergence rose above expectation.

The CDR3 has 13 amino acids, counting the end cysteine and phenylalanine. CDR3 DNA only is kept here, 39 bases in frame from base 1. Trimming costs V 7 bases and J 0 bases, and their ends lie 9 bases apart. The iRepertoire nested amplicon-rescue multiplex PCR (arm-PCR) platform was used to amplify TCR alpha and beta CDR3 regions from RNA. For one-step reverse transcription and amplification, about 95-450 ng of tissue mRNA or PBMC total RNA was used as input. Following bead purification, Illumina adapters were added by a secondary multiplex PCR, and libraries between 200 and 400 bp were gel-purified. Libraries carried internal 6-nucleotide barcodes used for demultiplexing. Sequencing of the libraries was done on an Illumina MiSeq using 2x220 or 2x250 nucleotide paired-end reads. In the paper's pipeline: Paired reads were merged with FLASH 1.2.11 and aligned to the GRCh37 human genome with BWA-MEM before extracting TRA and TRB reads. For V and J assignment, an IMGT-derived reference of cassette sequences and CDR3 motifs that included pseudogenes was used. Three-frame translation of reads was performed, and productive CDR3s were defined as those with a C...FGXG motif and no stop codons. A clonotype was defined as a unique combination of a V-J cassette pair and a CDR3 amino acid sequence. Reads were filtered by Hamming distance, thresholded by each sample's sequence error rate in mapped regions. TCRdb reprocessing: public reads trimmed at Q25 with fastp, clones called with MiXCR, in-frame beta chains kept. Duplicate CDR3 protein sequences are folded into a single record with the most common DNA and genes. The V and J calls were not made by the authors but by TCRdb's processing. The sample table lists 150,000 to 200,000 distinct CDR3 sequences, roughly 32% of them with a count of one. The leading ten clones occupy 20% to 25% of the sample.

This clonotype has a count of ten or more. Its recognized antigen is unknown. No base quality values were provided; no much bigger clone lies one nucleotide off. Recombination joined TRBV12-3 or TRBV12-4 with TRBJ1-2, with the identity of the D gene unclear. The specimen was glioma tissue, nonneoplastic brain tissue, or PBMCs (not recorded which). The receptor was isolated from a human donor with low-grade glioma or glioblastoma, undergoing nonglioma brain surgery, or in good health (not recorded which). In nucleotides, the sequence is TGTGCCAGCAAAGGCACAGCTAACTATGGCTACACCTTC. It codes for CASKGTANYGYTF.